This TCR beta chain was obtained from a study of Graves' ophthalmopathy and Graves' hyperthyroidism (dated by TCRdb to 2017 to 2018). In terms of the full investigation: Peripheral blood was collected at initial diagnosis, before any treatment. The study used signatures of the TCR beta repertoire to tell Graves' ophthalmopathy apart from Graves' hyperthyroidism and to predict which patients would progress to ophthalmopathy. In total, 135 blood samples were TCR-sequenced: 43 ophthalmopathy, 75 hyperthyroidism and approximately 17 hyperthyroidism-to-ophthalmopathy patients. To explore V-J signatures distinguishing ophthalmopathy from hyperthyroidism, a discovery set of 100 or so patients (roughly 45 ophthalmopathy, about 57 stable hyperthyroidism) was enrolled. For independent validation, a separate cohort was made up of 18 hyperthyroidism patients plus 17 patients who later progressed from hyperthyroidism to ophthalmopathy. In five or six hyperthyroidism patients, the T-cell repertoires found in thyroid tissue were compared with those found in blood. After sampling, hyperthyroidism patients received methimazole starting at 30 mg daily, and ophthalmopathy patients received high-dose intravenous methylprednisolone. Overall results and qualifications from the work: No statistical method was used to predetermine the sample size, and group allocation was not hidden from the investigators. In cross-validation, the 13-signature model distinguished ophthalmopathy from stable hyperthyroidism with around 90% sensitivity and 81% to 82% specificity, while in the test set the corresponding values were about 79% and 69%. In validation, the model predicted ophthalmopathy progression with about 71% sensitivity and approximately 75% specificity; around twelve predicted patients were CT-confirmed with GO in a median of approximately 6.2 months. Most expanded thyroid clonotypes with a frequency above 0.001 also appeared in blood, which suggests that blood repertoires may reflect the immune response in the thyroid.

The ophthalmopathy patients had moderately to severely active disease, with a Clinical Activity Score of 3 or higher, a NOSPECS grade of 4 or higher, and a disease duration of less than 3 months. Patients with other autoimmune diseases, uncontrolled infections, pregnancy or lactation were excluded from the study. Clinical symptoms, serum thyroxine, TRAb, thyroid ultrasound and orbital computed tomography formed the basis of the diagnosis. PBMCs were isolated from approximately 10 ml of fresh peripheral blood by Ficoll-Paque density gradient centrifugation. Trizol reagent was used to extract the total RNA, and its quality was then checked on an Agilent 2100 Bioanalyzer. The CDR3 goes from the cysteine to the phenylalanine over 11 residues. The DNA shown is the 33-base CDR3, in frame from base 1. Reading the germline V gene gives CDR1 SQVTM and CDR2 ANQGSEA. With regard to this clonotype: This receptor's antigen is unknown. A much bigger clone sits one base away, suggesting this may be a read error.

For repertoire sequencing, TCR beta CDR3 regions were amplified from RNA transcripts. The first round of RT-PCR was done with HTBI primers and the Qiagen OneStep RT-PCR kit, and was followed by a second round of multiplex PCR, then size selection and purification. Libraries were sequenced paired-end with 100 bp reads on an Illumina HiSeq2000. The study's own analysis went as follows. SOAPnuke was used to process the reads, removing any read that contained adapters or uncalled bases, had a mean Phred below 15, or lacked an exact match to the constant primer or identifier. COPE v1.2.5 was used to merge the high-quality paired reads. Clonotypes were defined as unique nucleotide sequences and were aligned to IMGT TRB V, D and J references using MiTCR v1.1. The analysis was limited to V-J combinations with a frequency above 0.0001, which together covered 99% to 99.2% of the repertoires. For each V-J combination, a TCR clonal expansion and chaos score was defined as F50 clonal expansion divided by the chaos observed in the TCRdist matrix. Welch's t-statistics and random forest were used to reduce the features to approximately 13 V-J combinations, which were then used as input to a naive Bayes classifier. The Morisita-Horn index was used to measure how similar the thyroid and blood repertoires were. Through fastp at Q25 and MiXCR, TCRdb rebuilt clones from the public reads, retaining in-frame beta chains. One record per CDR3 amino acid sequence lists the most common genes and DNA. These V and J calls are TCRdb output, not the study's own analysis. A total of 600,000 to 950,000 distinct CDR3 sequences appear in this sample, 40% of them only once. About 40% of the sample is held by the ten biggest clonotypes.

The sequencing sample was made of peripheral blood. The receptor chain draws on TRBV29-1 and TRBJ2-7; too little of a D gene remains to name it. This TCR derives from an adult man with Graves' ophthalmopathy. The CDR3 reads CGVGFFWEQYF. The sequenced DNA is TGCGGCGTTGGGTTCTTCTGGGAGCAGTACTTC.